This T cell receptor beta chain emerged from a study of PD-L1 blockade in urothelial cancer. Study details: Blood analysis took place 3 weeks (second dose) and 6 weeks after treatment start.

General study results and limits: Greater 3-week expansion of tumor-associated blood clones was recorded for durable-benefit patients.

Time point noted: pretreatment peripheral blood. Every patient provided from 1 to 8 samples, collected pretreatment and on-treatment. On this clone itself: Its antigen remains unidentified.

This CDR3 has 11 residues. Per germline, CDR1 SNHLY and CDR2 FYNNEI. The V and J ends lost 6 bases and 1 base respectively, with 4 bases between them. Data came from immunoSEQ multiplex PCR; TCRdb stores just in-frame clones and leaves some out. The repertoire holds some 50,000 clones, with around 88% as singletons. Sequencing used PBMCs, obtained around atezolizumab (anti-PD-L1) treatment. The receptor's source is a woman aged 60 to 75 with urothelial cancer. This chain links TRBV2 with TRBJ2-7, with D unclear. In DNA form, the CDR3 reads TGTGCCAGCAGCGGGTCCTACGAGCAGTACTTC. Translating gives CASSGSYEQYF.